This is a list of T cell receptor beta chains from one sample in a study of human T cells and chemical hapten exposure. TCRdb recomputed calls from the RACE reads with MiXCR, one row per CDR3 protein. This table has about 80,000 distinct CDR3 sequences, around a tenth appearing once. The source was whole blood, collected in connection with sensitization to the hapten diphenylcyclopropenone (DPC). The receptors shown here come from a man between 18 and 29 years old with alopecia areata. Some clones in this sample may be carry-over from other donors' samples. CDR3s include the opening cysteine and the closing phenylalanine or tryptophan. Fields, in order: V gene, J gene, D gene, clone size, CDR3 protein. The D gene is left open where the match is weak. Expanded clones get a size class; other rows say once, few or many, or leave the size out.

TRBV7-3	TRBJ1-1	NA	NA	CASSLRSTTEAFF
TRBV7-2	TRBJ2-6	TRBD1	many	CASNYRGRDGANVLTF
TRBV7-2	TRBJ1-5	NA	few	CASSLAWRNNQPQHF
TRBV12-5	TRBJ1-5	NA	many	CARHVKGAGRDQPQHF
TRBV5-1	TRBJ2-2	NA	few	CASSLAGTKGTGELFF
TRBV20-1	TRBJ1-4	NA	NA	CSAIETQDEKLFF
TRBV6-5	TRBJ2-7	NA	many	CASSYSRTQAYEQYF
TRBV20-1	TRBJ2-7	NA	NA	CRARDRGVRYEQYF
TRBV27	TRBJ2-3	NA	few	CASSRPLRGGPDTQYF
TRBV29-1	TRBJ2-7	TRBD1	few	CSVAPGQNYEQYF
TRBV20-1	TRBJ2-1	TRBD1	many	CSARADRDNEQFF
TRBV7-9	TRBJ1-1	NA	NA	CASSLVGVMNTEAFF
TRBV19	TRBJ1-1	NA	medium-sized	CASSFQGLAEAFF
TRBV11-3	TRBJ2-7	TRBD1	few	CASSKQGLNEQYF
TRBV13	TRBJ2-5	NA	NA	CASSLWGVGQETQYF
TRBV12-3/TRBV12-4	TRBJ2-1	NA	few	CASSLRATLAGNEQFF
TRBV10-3	TRBJ2-3	NA	once	CAISENTDTQYF
TRBV27	TRBJ2-1	NA	many	CASMIDLLGNEQFF
TRBV29-1	TRBJ1-1	NA	few	CSVEVLLGGTEAFF
TRBV29-1	TRBJ2-3	NA	many	CSSAWSDTQYF
TRBV7-6	TRBJ2-2	TRBD2	many	CASSSPLAANTGELFF
TRBV12-3/TRBV12-4	TRBJ1-5	NA	many	CASSFGLHQPQHF
TRBV4-3	TRBJ1-2	NA	few	CASSQDRKRLYGYTF
TRBV21-1	TRBJ2-5	NA	few	CASLSSGLEETQYF
TRBV4-1	TRBJ2-5	NA	NA	CASSQGWTEKETQYF
TRBV11-2	TRBJ2-1	TRBD1	NA	CASSWDSYNEQFF